The 4 T cell receptor beta chains in this list originate from one sample, sequenced in a study of beta chain features in type 1 diabetes. The study, taken as a whole, reports: Moderate but significant shortening of TCRB CDR3s was recorded in all four CD4+ subsets from Type 1 diabetes patients.

Expressed TCRB transcripts were sequenced because the entire RNA isolate underwent reverse transcription. Only in-frame clones appear in the TCRdb table, and some are missing; sequencing was by immunoSEQ multiplex PCR. Found here are about 700,000 clones, around 15% of them singletons; the top ten hold less than 0.025%. Their antigens remain unidentified. Sequencing was performed on naive CD4+ T cells from blood. These receptors were taken from a man aged 18 to 29 with type 1 diabetes.

The chain joins TRBV5-6 to TRBJ1-5; D remains unclear. V shed 4 bases and J shed 0 bases, with 11 bases lying between them. The CDR3 length is 15 residues. Germline V CDR1 and CDR2: SGHDT, YYEEEE. In nucleotides, the CDR3 is TGTGCCAGCAGCCCCTCAAGATATAGCAATCAGCCCCAGCATTTT. It codes for CASSPSRYSNQPQHF.

The chain couples TRBV13 to TRBJ2-1; 9 bases map to TRBD1. The CDR3 extends over 15 amino acids. Germline V gene data show CDR1 as PRHDT and CDR2 as FYEKMQ (reference sequence). V lost 5 bases, J lost 5 bases, and 7 bases stayed unmatched. Here the CDR3 DNA reads TGTGCCAGCAGCCCGAGGACAGGGGTGCACAATGAGCAGTTCTTC. Amino acid sequence: CASSPRTGVHNEQFF.

The sample holds a few counts of this clone. J is TRBJ2-7 and V is TRBV11-2, with 11 bases identical to TRBD2. CDR1 is SGHAT and CDR2 is FQNNGV in the germline V gene. The CDR3 is 16 residues long. J was trimmed by 2 bases and V by 5 bases; bases with no gene match: 8. CDR3 nucleotide sequence: TGTGCCAGCAGCCCTAGTTCTAGCGGGGGGACCTACGAGCAGTACTTC. Its translation: CASSPSSSGGTYEQYF. Together with reference TRBV11-2 and TRBJ2-7, the CDR3 gives the full variable domain: EAGVAQSPRYKIIEKRQSVAFWCNPISGHATLYWYQQILGQGPKLLIQFQNNGVVDDSQLPKDRFSAERLKGVDSTLKIQPAKLEDSAVYLCASSPSSSGGTYEQYFGPGTRLTVT.

This clone has more than one count but fewer than ten. The chain combines TRBV30 with TRBJ1-1; D is uncertain. The CDR3 spans 13 residues. Germline lookup yields CDR1 GTSNPN and CDR2 SVGIG (reference sequence). Trimming took 1 base from V and 7 from J, leaving 13 bases between them. The CDR3 DNA follows: TGTGCCTGGAGTGGTTGGCCGGAAGGTGAAGCTTTCTTT. This encodes CAWSGWPEGEAFF.